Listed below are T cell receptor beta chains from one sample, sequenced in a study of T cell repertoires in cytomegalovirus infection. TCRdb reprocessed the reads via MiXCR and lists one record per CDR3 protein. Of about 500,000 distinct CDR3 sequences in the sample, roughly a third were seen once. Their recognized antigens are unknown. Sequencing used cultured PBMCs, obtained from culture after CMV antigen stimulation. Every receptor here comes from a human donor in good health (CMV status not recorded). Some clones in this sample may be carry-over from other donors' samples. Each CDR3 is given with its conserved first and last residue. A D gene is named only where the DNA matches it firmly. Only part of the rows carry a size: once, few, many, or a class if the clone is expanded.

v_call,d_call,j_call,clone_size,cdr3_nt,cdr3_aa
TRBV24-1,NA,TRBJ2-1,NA,TGTGCCACCAGTGATTGGGGAGACAGCCGGGGTGGCGATGAGCAGTTCTTC,CATSDWGDSRGGDEQFF
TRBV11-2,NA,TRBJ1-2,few,TGTGCCAGCAGCTTAGGAGGGTTTGGTAAACCCAACTATGGCTACACCTTC,CASSLGGFGKPNYGYTF
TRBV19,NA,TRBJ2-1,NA,TGTGCCAGTAGTATAGTTGGGGCCTACAATGAGCAGTTCTTC,CASSIVGAYNEQFF
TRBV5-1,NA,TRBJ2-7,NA,TGCGCCAGCAGCTTACAGGAACGGTTCGACGAGCAGTACTTC,CASSLQERFDEQYF
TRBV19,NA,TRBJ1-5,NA,TGTTCCAGTAGTATTTCATCCCGGACGGTAAATAGCAATCAGCCCCAGCATTTT,CSSSISSRTVNSNQPQHF
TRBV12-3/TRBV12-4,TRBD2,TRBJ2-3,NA,TGTGCCAGCAGGCTCAGAGCGGGAGGAGGGACAGATACGCAGTATTTT,CASRLRAGGGTDTQYF
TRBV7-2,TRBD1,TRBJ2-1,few,TGTGCCAGCAGCTCGGCTAGACAGGGCAATGAGCAGTTCTTC,CASSSARQGNEQFF
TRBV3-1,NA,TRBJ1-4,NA,TGTGCCAGCAGCCAAGACTGGAGGGGAAAACTGTTTTTT,CASSQDWRGKLFF
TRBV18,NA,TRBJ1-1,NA,TGTGCCAGCTCACCACCAAGGGGCCCCTACACTGAAGCTTTCTTT,CASSPPRGPYTEAFF
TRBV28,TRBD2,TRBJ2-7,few,TGTGCCAGCAGTTTAGTGGGACTAGGTGTTGGGGAGCAGTACTTC,CASSLVGLGVGEQYF
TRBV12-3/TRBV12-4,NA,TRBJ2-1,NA,TGTGCCAGCAGCTTGTACCCCCATGAGCAGTTCTTC,CASSLYPHEQFF
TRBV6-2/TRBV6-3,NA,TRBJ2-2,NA,TGTGCCAGCAGTTTATCTAGGGTCGGGGAGCTGTTTTTT,CASSLSRVGELFF
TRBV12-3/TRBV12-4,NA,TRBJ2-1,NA,TGTGCCAGCAGTTTCGGATGGGGGGGGCCCTACAATGAGCAGTTCTTC,CASSFGWGGPYNEQFF
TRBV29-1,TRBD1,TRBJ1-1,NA,TGCAGCGTCCAGGGAGCACAGGGGGCGTTTGAAGCTTTCTTT,CSVQGAQGAFEAFF
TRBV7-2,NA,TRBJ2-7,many,TGTGCCAGCAGCCAAACCTCGTACGGGAGTTACGAGCAGTACTTC,CASSQTSYGSYEQYF
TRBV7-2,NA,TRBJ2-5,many,TGTGCCAGCAGCTTCGATCGGCGGGGCCGGACCCAGTACTTC,CASSFDRRGRTQYF
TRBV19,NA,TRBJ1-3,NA,TGTGCCAGTCACAAGCCGGGACTTGGAAACACCATATATTTT,CASHKPGLGNTIYF
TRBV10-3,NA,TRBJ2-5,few,TGTGCCATCAGTGACCCCACCTCTGGGGTGGAGACCCAGTACTTC,CAISDPTSGVETQYF
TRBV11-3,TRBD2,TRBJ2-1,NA,TGTGCCAGCAGCTCTAGCGGGATGAGCTCCTACAATGAGCAGTTCTTC,CASSSSGMSSYNEQFF
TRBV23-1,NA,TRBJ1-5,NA,TGCGCCAGCCCCAACGCCAAGGAGGATCCGAGCAATCAGCCCCAGCATTTT,CASPNAKEDPSNQPQHF
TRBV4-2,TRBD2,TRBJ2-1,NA,TGTGCCAGCAGCCAAAGTCCGGGACTAGCAAGCTACAATGAGCAGTTCTTC,CASSQSPGLASYNEQFF
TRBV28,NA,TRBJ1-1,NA,TGTGCCAGCACAGGGGTGCAAATGAACACTGAAGCTTTCTTT,CASTGVQMNTEAFF
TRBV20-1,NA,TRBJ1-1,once,TGCAGTGCTCCCACAGGAGTCCAAAACACTGAAGCTTTCTTT,CSAPTGVQNTEAFF
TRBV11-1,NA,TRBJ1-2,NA,TGTGCCAGCAGCTTAGATGTCAGAACTAACTATGGCTACACCTTC,CASSLDVRTNYGYTF
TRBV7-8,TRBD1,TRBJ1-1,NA,TGTGCCAGCAGCCCAATCACAGGGGCGGACACTGAAGCTTTCTTT,CASSPITGADTEAFF
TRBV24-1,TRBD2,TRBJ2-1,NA,TGTGCCACCAGCGGAACTAGCGCCCCGGGAAATGAGCAGTTCTTC,CATSGTSAPGNEQFF
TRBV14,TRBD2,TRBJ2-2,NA,TGTGCCAGCAGCCAAGAAAAACTAGCGGGAGCAGCGGGGGAGCTGTTTTTT,CASSQEKLAGAAGELFF
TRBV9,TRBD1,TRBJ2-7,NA,TGTGCCAGCAGCGCGGGACAGGGTGTCTACGAGCAGTACTTC,CASSAGQGVYEQYF
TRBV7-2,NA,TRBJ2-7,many,TGTGCCAGCAGCTTACCCATCAGCTACGAGCAGTACTTC,CASSLPISYEQYF
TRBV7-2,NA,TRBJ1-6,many,TGTGCCAGCAGCCGTTCCACCGGGTTGAGTAATTCACCCCTCCACTTT,CASSRSTGLSNSPLHF
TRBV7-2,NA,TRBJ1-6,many,TGTGCCAGCAGCCCCGACAGTCTAAATAATTCACCCCTCCACTTT,CASSPDSLNNSPLHF
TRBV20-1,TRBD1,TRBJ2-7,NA,TGCAGTGCTAGAGATCTAGGACAGGGGATCTACGAGCAGTACTTC,CSARDLGQGIYEQYF
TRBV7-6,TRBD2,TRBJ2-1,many,TGTGCCAGCAGTAGCAGACTAGCGGCATCCTACAATGAGCAGTTCTTC,CASSSRLAASYNEQFF
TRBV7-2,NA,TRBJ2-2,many,TGTGCCAGCGTTCTGACGGACTCTCACACCGGGGAGCTGTTTTTT,CASVLTDSHTGELFF
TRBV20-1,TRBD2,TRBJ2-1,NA,TGCAGTGCTAGGGGAGGGACTATCACCTGGTACAATGAGCAGTTCTTC,CSARGGTITWYNEQFF
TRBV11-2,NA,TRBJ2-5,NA,TGTGCCAGCAGCTTAGCACTTCTTCAAGAGACCCAGTACTTC,CASSLALLQETQYF
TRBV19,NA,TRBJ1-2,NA,TGTGCCAGTAGTGTTCGTGTCCAGGGGACAGGCTACACCTTC,CASSVRVQGTGYTF
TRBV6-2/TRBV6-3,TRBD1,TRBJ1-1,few,TGTGCCAGCAGTTACGGGACAGGGGGAAGGGCCACTGAAGCTTTCTTT,CASSYGTGGRATEAFF
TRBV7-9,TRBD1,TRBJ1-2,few,TGTGCCAGCAGCCCCGGGACAGGGGACTATGGCTACACCTTC,CASSPGTGDYGYTF
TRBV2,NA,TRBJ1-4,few,TGTGCCACCGAGACAGGACTTTCCCCTATGGGAGAAAAACTGTTTTTT,CATETGLSPMGEKLFF
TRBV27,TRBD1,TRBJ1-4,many,TGTGCCAGCAGCCAGGACAGGGGTCATGAAAAACTGTTTTTT,CASSQDRGHEKLFF
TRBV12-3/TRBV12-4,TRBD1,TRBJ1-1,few,TGTGCCAGCCGAACCGGACAGGGATACACTGAAGCTTTCTTT,CASRTGQGYTEAFF
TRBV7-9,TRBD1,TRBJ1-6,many,TGTGCCAGCAGCTTAAGAGGGGGCGATTCACCCCTCCACTTT,CASSLRGGDSPLHF
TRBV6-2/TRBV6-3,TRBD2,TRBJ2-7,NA,TGTGCCAGCATTATGTCATCTAGCGGGAGAGTGTACGAGCAGTACTTC,CASIMSSSGRVYEQYF
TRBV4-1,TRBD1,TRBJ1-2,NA,TGCGCCAGCAGCCAAGATAGGGACAGTTTTTATGGCTACACCTTC,CASSQDRDSFYGYTF
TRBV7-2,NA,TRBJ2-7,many,TGTGCCAGCAGCCCCAGGGTCCAGACTTTTATGAGGGACGCCTCCTACGAGCAGTACTTC,CASSPRVQTFMRDASYEQYF
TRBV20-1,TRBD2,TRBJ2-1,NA,TGCAGTGCATCGACTAGCTTCAGGGATGAGCAGTTCTTC,CSASTSFRDEQFF
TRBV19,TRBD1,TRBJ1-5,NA,TGTGCCAGTAGTAAAGGGACAGGGGGCAATCAGCCCCAGCATTTT,CASSKGTGGNQPQHF
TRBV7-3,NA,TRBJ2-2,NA,TGTGCCAGCAGGGGGAGTTACGGCGGGGAGCTGTTTTTT,CASRGSYGGELFF
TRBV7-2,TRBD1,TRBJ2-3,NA,TGTCCCAGCAGCCGGGACAGGGGTAATACGCAGTATTTT,CPSSRDRGNTQYF
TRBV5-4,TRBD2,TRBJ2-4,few,TGTGCCAGCAGCTTGGGACTAGCGGGAGTTCAGTACTTC,CASSLGLAGVQYF
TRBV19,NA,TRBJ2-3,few,TGTGCCAGTAGGATGGGACCCAACACAGATACGCAGTATTTT,CASRMGPNTDTQYF
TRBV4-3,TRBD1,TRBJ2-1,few,TGCGCCAGCAGCCAAGGGGGGACAGCCAACTCCTACAATGAGCAGTTCTTC,CASSQGGTANSYNEQFF
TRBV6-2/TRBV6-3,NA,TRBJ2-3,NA,TGTGCCAGCAGTTACCAGGGCCCCGTGAGGGGCACAGATACGCAGTATTTT,CASSYQGPVRGTDTQYF